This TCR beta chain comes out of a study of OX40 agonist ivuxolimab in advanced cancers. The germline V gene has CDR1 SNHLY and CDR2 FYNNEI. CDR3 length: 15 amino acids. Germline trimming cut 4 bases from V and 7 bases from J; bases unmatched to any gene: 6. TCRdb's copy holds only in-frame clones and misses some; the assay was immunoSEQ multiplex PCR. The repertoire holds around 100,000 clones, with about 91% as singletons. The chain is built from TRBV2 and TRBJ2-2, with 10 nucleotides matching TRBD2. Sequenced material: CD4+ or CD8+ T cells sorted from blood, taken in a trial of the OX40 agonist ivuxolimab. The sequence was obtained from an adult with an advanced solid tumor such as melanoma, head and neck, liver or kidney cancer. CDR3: CASSGASGSVGELFF. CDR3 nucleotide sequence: TGTGCCAGCAGTGGGGCTAGCGGGAGTGTCGGGGAGCTGTTTTTT.